This T cell receptor beta chain was identified in a study of cytomegalovirus exposure and HLA in healthy donors. Overall study: Previous work identified roughly 120 million unique TCR beta sequences from about 179 million T cells. General study results and limits: Presence/absence analyses assumed roughly uniform sequencing depth across donors, which may not hold. Further analysis, carried out later, found HLA-associated TCR beta chains more clonally expanded than equally common other chains. The later analysis indicated that the majority of CMV-associated TCR beta chains appeared HLA-restricted.

Looked up from germline, CDR1 is SGHDT and CDR2 is YYEEEE. The CDR3 consists of 13 residues. The J segment lost 4 bases and the V segment lost 4 bases, leaving 4 bases of the junction unmatched. The PCR used 60 Vbeta and 13 Jbeta primers. Using immunoSEQ multiplex PCR, the repertoire was profiled, and TCRdb retains in-frame clones only, with some absent. The sample lists roughly 88,000 clones; roughly 72% were seen once. On this clone itself: Its antigen is still unknown.

The sequence came from a man aged 25 to 40 in good health and CMV-seropositive. Sequenced: PBMCs. J is TRBJ2-5 and V is TRBV5-6; 7 nucleotides align to TRBD1. CDR3 sequence: CASSTNRGETQYF. Written as DNA, the CDR3 is TGTGCCAGCAGCACAAACAGGGGAGAGACCCAGTACTTC.